The 21 T cell receptor beta chains in this list originate from one sample, sequenced in a study of blood T cell repertoires in COVID-19. Sequencing used immunoSEQ multiplex PCR; TCRdb keeps in-frame clones, though not all of them. The sample consists of some 170,000 clones, approximately 82% of them appearing once. The sample comprised PBMCs or T cells enriched from blood (not recorded which). These TCRs come from a man aged 45-60 years who had recovered from COVID-19.

This clone was detected a few times. The chain has TRBV28 and TRBJ2-3, with 10 bases fitting TRBD2. The germline CDR1 and CDR2 sequences are MDHEN and SYDVKM. The CDR3 covers 15 residues. V dropped 10 bases and J dropped 2; count of bases not matched to a gene: 9. CDR3 coding DNA: TGTGCCACCTCCTTTACTAGCGGGGTCACAGATACGCAGTATTTT. It encodes CATSFTSGVTDTQYF. Supplemented by reference TRBV28 and TRBJ2-3, the full variable domain reads DVKVTQSSRYLVKRTGEKVFLECVQDMDHENMFWYRQDPGLGLRLIYFSYDVKMKEKGDIPEGYSVSREKKERFSLILESASTNQTSMYLCATSFTSGVTDTQYFGPGTRLTVL.

V gene TRBV3-1 (or the pseudogene TRBV3-2) combines with J gene TRBJ1-5; a weak D match, TRBD1 (6 bases). Trimming removed 5 bases at V and 0 bases at J, with 11 bases between. Germline V gene sequence: CDR1 LGHDT, CDR2 YNNKEL (reference sequence). The CDR3 is made up of 15 amino acids. The CDR3 DNA follows: TGTGCCAGCAGCTGGGGACAAAATAGCAATCAGCCCCAGCATTTT. Encoded protein: CASSWGQNSNQPQHF.

Concerning this clone: The junction does not match germline at one end; this may be a read error. The chain carries TRBV27 and TRBJ1-5, with D hard to call. In germline, CDR1 is MNHEY, CDR2 SMNVEV (reference sequence). This CDR3 contains 15 residues. The chain's CDR3 is CAGSLRGVENQPQHF. DNA of the CDR3: TGTGCCGGCAGTTTACGAGGCGTTGAGAATCAGCCCCAGCATTTT.

Concerning this clone: An end of the junction does not agree with germline; a read error may underlie this. The chain recombines TRBV18 with TRBJ1-2; D perhaps matches TRBD1 (6 bases). CDR1 is KGHSH and CDR2 is LQKENI in the germline V gene. The CDR3 consists of 14 residues. CDR3 in amino acids: CASAPGQEYYGYTF. CDR3 DNA: TGTGCCAGCGCACCGGGACAAGAATACTATGGCTACACCTTC.

J is TRBJ2-2 and V is TRBV6-4; D uncertain. The CDR3 length is 16 residues. Trimming took off 3 bases at V and 1 base at J, with 12 bases between the two ends. Germline V gene sequence: CDR1 MRHNA, CDR2 SNTAGT. In DNA form, the CDR3 reads TGTGCCAGCAGTGATGTGTACAGAGAGAACACCGGGGAGCTGTTTTTT. It is translated as CASSDVYRENTGELFF.

The chain couples TRBV28 to TRBJ1-1; a weak D match, TRBD1 (6 bases). CDR3 length equals 16 residues. Germline CDR1 and CDR2: MDHEN and SYDVKM. Trimming removed 2 bases at V and 4 bases at J, with 17 bases between. In DNA form, the CDR3 reads TGTGCCAGCAGTTTACTAGAGGGGGGGCGAGTCACTGAAGCTTTCTTT. This encodes CASSLLEGGRVTEAFF.

The chain combines TRBV4-1 with TRBJ2-5, with 12 bases lining up with TRBD2. There are 18 residues in the CDR3. Germline V gene data show CDR1 as MGHRA and CDR2 as YSYEKL. V gave up 4 bases and J gave up 3 bases; unmatched junction bases: 12. The CDR3 spells CASSLSRLAGVTEETQYF. CDR3 sequence (DNA): TGCGCCAGCAGCCTTTCCCGACTAGCGGGGGTTACAGAAGAGACCCAGTACTTC.

The chain combines TRBV18 with TRBJ2-7, with 12 positions matching TRBD2. J lost 4 bases, V lost 4 bases, and 5 bases had no gene match. This CDR3 has 15 amino acids. Germline assignment: CDR1 KGHSH and CDR2 LQKENI. CDR3: CASSLAGLAGYEQYF. CDR3 DNA sequence: TGTGCCAGCTCACTTGCTGGACTAGCGGGGTACGAGCAGTACTTC.

This chain connects TRBV6-5 to TRBJ1-5, with a tentative D call TRBD1 (6 bases). The V end lost 6 bases, the J end lost 1 base, and 13 bases lay between the germline ends. CDR1 MNHEY and CDR2 SVGAGI come from the germline V gene. The CDR3 has 15 residues. The CDR3 nucleotides are TGTGCCAGCAGGCTTACAGGGTTGAGCAATCAGCCCCAGCATTTT. As protein: CASRLTGLSNQPQHF.

The chain employs TRBV7-3 and TRBJ1-1; D is perhaps TRBD1 (5 bases). This CDR3 comprises 13 residues. CDR1 is SGHTA and CDR2 is FQGTGA in the germline V gene. V was clipped by 6 bases and J by 1 base, with 9 bases between them. DNA of the CDR3: TGTGCCAGCAGTCAAGGGGCGAACACTGAAGCTTTCTTT. This gives the protein CASSQGANTEAFF.

The rearrangement joins TRBV3-1 (or the pseudogene TRBV3-2) to TRBJ1-2; a possible D gene is TRBD1 (6 bases). Germline-derived CDR1 and CDR2 are LGHDT and YNNKEL (reference sequence). The V end was cut by 4 bases, the J end by 7 bases, with 19 bases between. CDR3 length equals 15 residues. CDR3 residues: CASSRTQGAPTGYTF. DNA of the CDR3: TGTGCCAGCAGCCGTACACAGGGAGCACCTACTGGCTACACCTTC.

The chain couples TRBV6-1 to TRBJ1-2; a possible D gene is TRBD1 (5 bases). The CDR3 sequence is 16 residues long. V dropped 2 bases and J dropped 4 bases, with 17 bases sitting between them. CDR1 MNHNS and CDR2 SASEGT come from the germline V gene. The CDR3 nucleotides read TGTGCCAGCAGTGAATTTTATACAGGAAACTTCTATGGCTACACCTTC. Translating gives CASSEFYTGNFYGYTF.

This clone has only a few counts. The chain combines TRBV27 with TRBJ2-1; a possible D gene is TRBD2 (7 bases). The CDR3 runs 16 residues. In germline, CDR1 is MNHEY, CDR2 SMNVEV (reference sequence). V dropped 5 bases and J dropped 7 bases, with 21 bases sitting between them. CDR3 loop: CASSPFWGGKGNEQFF. CDR3 DNA sequence: TGTGCCAGCAGTCCCTTTTGGGGGGGCAAAGGAAATGAGCAGTTCTTC.

V usage is TRBV5-5 and J usage is TRBJ1-4, with 9 bases that match TRBD1. This CDR3 is built from 16 residues. After removal of 4 bases from V and 0 bases from J, the junction contained 4 bases not matched to a gene. The germline gives CDR1 SGHKS, CDR2 YYEKEE (reference sequence). CDR3: CASSAGQGSTNEKLFF. CDR3 sequence (DNA): TGTGCCAGCAGCGCTGGACAGGGGTCAACTAATGAAAAACTGTTTTTT.

The chain uses TRBV2 and TRBJ2-7; D perhaps matches TRBD1 (5 bases). The CDR3 contains 13 residues. Germline V lookup: CDR1 SNHLY, CDR2 FYNNEI. The V and J ends lost 2 bases and 13 bases respectively, with 18 bases between them. The CDR3 protein is CASSERFGQGPYF. CDR3 sequence (DNA): TGTGCCAGCAGTGAAAGGTTTGGGCAGGGCCCTTACTTC.

This clone was seen a single time. The chain joins TRBV5-1 to TRBJ2-5; 8 bases map to TRBD2. Trimming took 1 base from V and 4 from J; bases not matched to a gene: 6. CDR3 size: 15 residues. The germline V gene encodes CDR1 SGHRS and CDR2 YFSETQ. The CDR3 DNA reads TGCGCCAGCAGCTTGTTGAGCGGGGGAGGAGAGACCCAGTACTTC. Protein sequence: CASSLLSGGGETQYF.

The V call is TRBV10-1, the J call TRBJ1-1; a weak D match, TRBD1 (6 bases). This CDR3 region has 12 residues. CDR1 and CDR2 (germline): WNHNN, SYGVQD (reference sequence). With 5 bases removed from V and 12 bases from J, the gap between germline ends came to 16 bases. The CDR3 is CASSLDRRVSFF. CDR3 nucleotide sequence: TGCGCCAGCAGTTTGGACAGACGAGTCTCTTTCTTT.

The chain links TRBV28 to TRBJ1-1; TRBD1 matches 7 bases. The V gene end was trimmed by 1 base and the J gene end by 2 bases; junction bases not matched to a gene: 7. The germline V gene has CDR1 MDHEN and CDR2 SYDVKM. This CDR3 is built from 16 residues. DNA of the CDR3: TGTGCCAGCAGTTTATCATTCCGGACAGGCAACACTGAAGCTTTCTTT. This translates into CASSLSFRTGNTEAFF.

This chain connects TRBV4-1 to TRBJ2-7; D is possibly TRBD2 (6 bases). Deletions cut 0 bases from V and 7 bases from J, with 7 bases between. CDR1 and CDR2 from the germline V gene are MGHRA and YSYEKL. The CDR3 has 12 residues. The CDR3 DNA reads TGCGCCAGCAGCCAAGATGGAGGGGAGCAGTACTTC. It codes for CASSQDGGEQYF.

This rearrangement joins TRBV18 to TRBJ2-7; 9 bases agree with TRBD1. Per the germline V gene, CDR1 is KGHSH and CDR2 is LQKENI. This CDR3 has 16 residues. Trimming at V came to 4 bases and at J to 2 bases, leaving 9 bases not matched to a gene. The CDR3 protein is CASSLQTGGTTYEQYF. CDR3 nucleotides: TGTGCCAGCTCACTGCAGACAGGGGGGACCACCTACGAGCAGTACTTC.

The chain combines TRBV24-1 with TRBJ1-5; D remains unclear. V was clipped by 4 bases and J by 0 bases, with 12 bases between them. The CDR3 loop spans 16 amino acids. The germline CDR1 and CDR2 sequences are KGHDR and SFDVKD. The CDR3 region is CATSDPDGDSNQPQHF. Written as DNA, the CDR3 is TGTGCCACCAGTGACCCGGACGGGGATAGCAATCAGCCCCAGCATTTT.